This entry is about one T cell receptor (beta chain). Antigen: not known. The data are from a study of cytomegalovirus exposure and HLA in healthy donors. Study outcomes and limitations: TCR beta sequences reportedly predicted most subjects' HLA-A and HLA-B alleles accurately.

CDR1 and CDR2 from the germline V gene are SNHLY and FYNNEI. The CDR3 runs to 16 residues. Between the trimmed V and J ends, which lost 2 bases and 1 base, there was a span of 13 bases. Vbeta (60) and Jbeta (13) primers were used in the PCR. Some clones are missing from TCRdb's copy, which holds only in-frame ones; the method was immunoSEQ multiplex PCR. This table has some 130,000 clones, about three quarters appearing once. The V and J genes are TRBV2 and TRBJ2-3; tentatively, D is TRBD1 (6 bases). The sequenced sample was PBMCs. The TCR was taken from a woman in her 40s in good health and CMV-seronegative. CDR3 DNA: TGTGCCAGCAGTGAACTACCAGCAGGGGGCACAGATACGCAGTATTTT. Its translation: CASSELPAGGTDTQYF.